These T cell receptor beta chains were read from a single sample in a study of CD8 T cells in Susac syndrome. TCRdb redid the calling of the immunoSEQ multiplex PCR reads with MiXCR, one entry per CDR3 protein. The sample contains about 180,000 distinct CDR3 sequences, about 95% of which appear only once. The sequencing input was CD4+ T cells from PBMCs. These receptors were taken from a human donor with Susac syndrome. Each CDR3 is given with its conserved first and last residue. The order of the fields is V gene, J gene, clone size, D gene, CDR3 DNA, CDR3 protein. The D gene is left open where the match is weak. Size tells how often a clone was seen (once, few, many) or the class of an expanded clone, and some rows leave it out.

TRBV20-1	TRBJ2-3	-	TRBD2	TGCAGTGCTATGGGACTAGCGGGGGGCTACACAGATACGCAGTATTTT	CSAMGLAGGYTDTQYF
TRBV13	TRBJ2-2	-	-	TGTGCCAGCAGCGAAGGAAGGACCGGGGAGCTGTTTTTT	CASSEGRTGELFF
TRBV20-1	TRBJ2-1	-	TRBD2	TGCAGTGGACTAGCGTCGTACAATGAGCAGTTCTTC	CSGLASYNEQFF
TRBV20-1	TRBJ2-1	-	TRBD2	TGCAGTGCTAGGAACAGCGGGAGATTCGAGCAGTTCTTC	CSARNSGRFEQFF
TRBV13	TRBJ2-1	-	TRBD2	TGTGCCAGCAGCTTAGTACTAGCGGGGGGATTGGTTGAGCAGTTCTTC	CASSLVLAGGLVEQFF
TRBV20-1	TRBJ2-4	-	-	TGCAGTGCTAGAGAGATAGCGGAATTCAAAAACATTCAGTACTTC	CSAREIAEFKNIQYF
TRBV25-1	TRBJ1-2	once	-	TGTGCCAGCAGTGGGGCCCGGGGCTACACCTTC	CASSGARGYTF
TRBV7-9	TRBJ1-1	-	-	TGTGCCAGCAGCCCCGGAGGGTTGCCCACTGAAGCTTTCTTT	CASSPGGLPTEAFF
TRBV4-1	TRBJ2-1	-	-	TGCGCCAGCAGCCAAGGGCTTCTAAGCTCCTACAATGAGCAGTTCTTC	CASSQGLLSSYNEQFF
TRBV12-3/TRBV12-4	TRBJ1-1	-	-	TGTGCCAGCAGCCCACAATGGGACACTGAAGCTTTCTTT	CASSPQWDTEAFF
TRBV4-2	TRBJ2-2	-	-	TGTGCCAGCAGCCAAGAAAGGCAGGCTTACACCGGGGAGCTGTTTTTT	CASSQERQAYTGELFF
TRBV11-2	TRBJ2-7	-	-	TGTGCCAGCAGCCTCGGGACTGACCTTTACGAGCAGTACTTC	CASSLGTDLYEQYF
TRBV27	TRBJ1-2	-	TRBD1	TGTGCCAGCAGTACGGACAGGGGAGATTATGGCTACACCTTC	CASSTDRGDYGYTF
TRBV9	TRBJ1-2	-	-	TGTGCCAGCAGCGTCCAGGGCTACGGTGGCTACACCTTC	CASSVQGYGGYTF
TRBV7-3	TRBJ1-6	once	-	TGTGCCAGCAGCTTAGGGGGGGTTAATTCACCCCTCCACTTT	CASSLGGVNSPLHF
TRBV7-8	TRBJ1-1	few	-	TGTGCCAGCAGCCCGAGGGTTGGCACTGAAGCTTTCTTT	CASSPRVGTEAFF
TRBV5-1	TRBJ2-5	-	-	TGCGCCAGCAGCTGGAGGACGGACCAAGAGACCCAGTACTTC	CASSWRTDQETQYF
TRBV5-1	TRBJ2-1	once	-	TGCGCCAGCGCCACCAGTTCGCCAACCGGTGAGCAGTTCTTC	CASATSSPTGEQFF
TRBV30	TRBJ2-5	once	-	TGTGCCTGGAGTTGGGGGTCAAGGACAGAGACCCAGTACTTC	CAWSWGSRTETQYF
TRBV27	TRBJ2-1	-	-	TGTGCCAGCAGTTTATCCGGCGGGAAGCAGTTCTTC	CASSLSGGKQFF
TRBV6-2/TRBV6-3	TRBJ2-1	-	-	TGTGCCAGCAGTTACTACCAAGAGCAGTTCTTC	CASSYYQEQFF
TRBV5-1	TRBJ2-7	once	TRBD2	TGCGCCAGCAGCTTGACGACTAGCCTTGTCGGAGAGCAGTACTTC	CASSLTTSLVGEQYF
TRBV7-2	TRBJ2-4	once	-	TGTGCCAGCAGCTTAATGGGGCAGGGGGGAGACATTCAGTACTTC	CASSLMGQGGDIQYF
TRBV4-2	TRBJ1-1	-	-	TGTGCCAGCAGCCAAGAGCAGAACACTGAAGCTTTCTTT	CASSQEQNTEAFF
TRBV6-2/TRBV6-3	TRBJ2-3	-	-	TGTGCCAGCAGGTCTCTAGCGCCAGATACGCAGTATTTT	CASRSLAPDTQYF
TRBV20-1	TRBJ1-1	once	-	TGCAGTGCTAGACGAAACTGGGAAGCTTTCTTT	CSARRNWEAFF
TRBV21-1	TRBJ1-5	-	-	TGTGCCAGCAGCAAGGGACAGGGTGGCAATCAGCCCCAGCATTTT	CASSKGQGGNQPQHF
TRBV30	TRBJ1-1	once	-	TGTGCCTGGAGTCCCGAGGCCTATGAAGCTTTCTTT	CAWSPEAYEAFF
TRBV30	TRBJ1-6	-	-	TGTGCCTGGACCGAGGGGGGAAATTCACCCCTCCACTTT	CAWTEGGNSPLHF
TRBV4-2	TRBJ2-5	-	TRBD2	TGTGCCAGCAGCCAAGATCGGGAAGCGGGAGGTTACGGAGAGACCCAGTACTTC	CASSQDREAGGYGETQYF
TRBV19	TRBJ1-1	-	-	TGTGCCAGCCAGGGGATCTACACTGAAGCTTTCTTT	CASQGIYTEAFF
TRBV28	TRBJ2-5	-	-	TGTGCCAGCAGCCCCCGCGGAGGGGGGGTTCTAGAGACCCAGTACTTC	CASSPRGGGVLETQYF
TRBV20-1	TRBJ1-4	-	TRBD1	TGCAGTGCTAGCGGATCGGACAGGGGTGATGAAAAACTGTTTTTT	CSASGSDRGDEKLFF
TRBV23-1	TRBJ2-7	-	-	TGCGCCAGCAGTCATTTCCGGGAGACGACCTACGAGCAGTACTTC	CASSHFRETTYEQYF
TRBV15	TRBJ2-1	-	-	TGTGCCACCAGCAGAGATTCGGCCAGGGGCAATGAGCAGTTCTTC	CATSRDSARGNEQFF